The 27 T cell receptor beta chains in this list originate from one sample, sequenced in a study of shared clonotypes between healthy human individuals. Profiling relied on immunoSEQ multiplex PCR, and the TCRdb table lists in-frame clones only, not all of them. Of some 1.5 million clones in the sample, more than 95% were seen once. Specimen: naive CD4+ T cells sorted from blood. Subset here: CD45RA+ positively selected. The receptors stem from a man aged 25-40 years in good health.

The rearrangement links TRBV28 to TRBJ2-7; D is tentatively TRBD1 or TRBD2 (5 bases each). CDR1 MDHEN and CDR2 SYDVKM come from the germline V gene. The CDR3 has 15 amino acids. V lost 2 bases and J 0 bases, leaving 11 bases between the germline ends. CDR3 amino acids: CASSLVAGSSYEQYF. The CDR3 bases are TGTGCCAGCAGTTTAGTGGCAGGGAGCTCCTACGAGCAGTACTTC.

The CDR3 DNA is TGTGCCAGCAGCGAACCCAGTGAACCCCAGCATTTT. Translated, it gives CASSEPSEPQHF. This sequence joins TRBV6-1 and TRBJ1-5; D unresolved. Per the germline V gene, CDR1 is MNHNS and CDR2 is SASEGT. There are 12 residues in the CDR3. Trimming removed 6 bases at V and 10 bases at J, with 13 bases between.

V and J are TRBV6-5 and TRBJ1-3; D gene uncertain. There are 12 residues in the CDR3. V lost 8 bases and J lost 0, with 5 bases in between. Germline CDR1 is MNHEY and CDR2 is SVGAGI. The CDR3 sequence: CASGNSGNTIYF. The DNA of the CDR3 is TGTGCCAGCGGGAACTCTGGAAACACCATATATTTT.

The chain has TRBV18 and TRBJ1-1, with D perhaps matching TRBD1 (6 bases). The V gene lost 5 bases and the J gene lost 5 bases, with 21 bases spanning the gap. CDR3 size: 16 residues. Germline CDR1 KGHSH, CDR2 LQKENI. CDR3 DNA sequence: TGTGCCAGCTCAACTACTCCTACAGGGATCCAGACTGAAGCTTTCTTT. It codes for CASSTTPTGIQTEAFF.

The chain uses TRBV6-1 and TRBJ1-2, with D unclear. The CDR3 runs 14 residues. V lost 7 bases and J 3 bases, leaving 15 bases between the germline ends. Germline V CDR1 and CDR2: MNHNS, SASEGT. The CDR3 bases are TGTGCCAGCACCCTTCTTTGGGGTGACTATGGCTACACCTTC. This translates into CASTLLWGDYGYTF.

The rearrangement joins TRBV7-2 to TRBJ1-5; TRBD1 agrees at 10 bases. CDR1 SGHTA and CDR2 FQGNSA come from the germline V gene. Trimming cost V 5 bases and J 7 bases; bases outside gene matches: 5. This CDR3 region has 14 residues. The CDR3 bases are TGTGCCAGCAGCGACAGGGGGCCAGGGCAGCCCCAGCATTTT. This sequence encodes CASSDRGPGQPQHF. The variable domain in full, with the rest retrieved from reference TRBV7-2 and TRBJ1-5, is GAGVSQSPSNKVTEKGKDVELRCDPISGHTALYWYRQSLGQGLEFLIYFQGNSAPDKSGLPSDRFSAERTGGSVSTLTIQRTQQEDSAVYLCASSDRGPGQPQHFGDGTRLSIL.

This chain connects TRBV4-3 to TRBJ2-1; no reliable D call. With 0 bases removed from V and 2 bases from J, the gap between germline ends came to 14 bases. There are 17 residues in the CDR3. Per the germline V gene, CDR1 is LGHNA and CDR2 is YSLEER. As DNA, the CDR3 is TGCGCCAGCAGCCAAGAATCAGGAGCATGGACCTACAATGAGCAGTTCTTC. Translation: CASSQESGAWTYNEQFF.

A remark on this clone: The sample contains more than one DNA sequence encoding this CDR3. The genes are TRBV5-1 and TRBJ2-3; 13 bases align to TRBD2. Per germline, CDR1 SGHRS and CDR2 YFSETQ. V was clipped by 3 bases and J by 2 bases; unmatched bases: 3. The CDR3 runs 16 residues. The CDR3 DNA reads TGCGCCAGCAGCTCCGGACTAGCGGGAGCCACAGATACGCAGTATTTT. Amino acids: CASSSGLAGATDTQYF.

This rearrangement joins TRBV27 to TRBJ2-1; TRBD1 matches at 8 bases. Per the germline V gene, CDR1 is MNHEY and CDR2 is SMNVEV (reference sequence). The CDR3 contains 15 residues. Trimming took 2 bases from V and 8 from J; bases not matched to a gene: 8. The CDR3 loop reads CASSLRTGLFDEQFF. The CDR3, as DNA: TGTGCCAGCAGTTTACGGACAGGGTTATTCGATGAGCAGTTCTTC.

The V and J genes are TRBV5-1 and TRBJ2-7, with D maybe TRBD1 (6 bases). The CDR3 totals 14 residues. The V and J ends lost 5 bases and 3 bases respectively, with 15 bases between them. The germline CDR1 and CDR2 sequences are SGHRS and YFSETQ. The chain's CDR3 is CASSIITGFYEQYF. The CDR3 DNA is TGCGCCAGCAGTATTATCACAGGGTTCTACGAGCAGTACTTC.

This chain links TRBV18 with TRBJ2-3; D call uncertain. Germline V CDR1 and CDR2: KGHSH, LQKENI. The CDR3 is 13 residues long. V dropped 8 bases and J dropped 0 bases, with 9 bases sitting between them. In DNA form, the CDR3 reads TGTGCCAGCAGGCAGCCGAGCACAGATACGCAGTATTTT. Its protein product is CASRQPSTDTQYF.

The chain recombines TRBV7-9 with TRBJ2-2; D is unresolved. From germline, CDR1 is SEHNR and CDR2 FQNEAQ (reference sequence). This CDR3 comprises 19 residues. V was shortened by 1 base and J by 2 bases, with 20 bases between the two germline ends. The CDR3 nucleotides read TGTGCCAGCAGCTTAGATTCCCACCGTCGGGCCCTCAACACCGGGGAGCTGTTTTTT. Its translation is CASSLDSHRRALNTGELFF.

The chain links TRBV5-5 to TRBJ1-1; 10 bases align to TRBD1. The CDR3 has 17 amino acids. V lost 4 bases, J lost 4 bases, and 13 bases stayed unmatched. Germline lookup yields CDR1 SGHKS and CDR2 YYEKEE (reference sequence). DNA of the CDR3: TGTGCCAGCAGCCCATCATTATGGGACAGGGGTCCCACTGAAGCTTTCTTT. Translation gives CASSPSLWDRGPTEAFF.

The chain joins TRBV15 to TRBJ1-4; TRBD1 aligns across 7 bases. V was pared by 1 base and J by 6 bases, with 2 bases of the junction left unmatched. The CDR3 has 14 residues. CDR1 and CDR2 (germline): LNHNV, YYDKDF (reference sequence). The CDR3 protein is CATSRGRGDEKLFF. CDR3 in DNA: TGTGCCACCAGCAGAGGCAGGGGGGATGAAAAACTGTTTTTT.

The chain links TRBV10-3 to TRBJ2-1; 7 nucleotides match TRBD1. The CDR3 contains 13 residues. V lost 7 bases, J lost 8 bases, and 8 bases stayed unmatched. Germline CDR1 reads ENHRY; CDR2 reads SYGVKD. The CDR3 region is CAITGTAEDEQFF. The CDR3 DNA is TGTGCCATCACCGGGACAGCCGAAGATGAGCAGTTCTTC.

The rearrangement joins TRBV10-3 to TRBJ1-3, with D perhaps TRBD1 (6 bases). The CDR3 spans 15 residues. Trimming pared 4 bases from V and 0 bases from J, leaving 10 bases between. Germline CDR1 ENHRY, CDR2 SYGVKD. CDR3 bases: TGTGCCATCAGTGCACAGGGCCTCTCTGGAAACACCATATATTTT. This encodes CAISAQGLSGNTIYF.

The chain links TRBV5-1 to TRBJ2-5; D may be TRBD2 (7 bases). The CDR3 is made up of 15 amino acids. CDR1 is SGHRS, CDR2 YFSETQ, per germline. V lost 0 bases and J lost 2, with 11 bases in between. In DNA, the CDR3 is TGCGCCAGCAGCTTGGAAAAGGGGGGGCAAGAGACCCAGTACTTC. This sequence encodes CASSLEKGGQETQYF.

The rearrangement uses TRBV4-2 and TRBJ2-7, with D possibly matching TRBD1 (6 bases). This CDR3 region has 16 residues. Looked up from germline, CDR1 is LGHNA and CDR2 is YNFKEQ. The V and J ends lost 4 bases and 0 bases respectively, with 16 bases between them. CDR3 loop: CASSPPGSRGSYEQYF. The CDR3 DNA reads TGTGCCAGCAGCCCCCCAGGGTCCAGGGGCTCCTACGAGCAGTACTTC.

The genes are TRBV5-1 and TRBJ2-7; unclear D gene. V gave up 2 bases and J gave up 4 bases, with 10 bases separating them. The CDR3 is made up of 13 amino acids. Germline lookup yields CDR1 SGHRS and CDR2 YFSETQ. The CDR3 loop reads CASSFGLGYEQYF. In DNA form, the CDR3 reads TGCGCCAGCAGCTTTGGCCTTGGGTACGAGCAGTACTTC.

The CDR3 here is CASSTRQGDEQYF. The CDR3 coding sequence is TGTGCCAGTAGTACCCGACAGGGCGATGAGCAGTACTTC. J is TRBJ2-7 and V is TRBV19, with TRBD1 matching 7 bases. The germline gives CDR1 LNHDA, CDR2 SQIVND (reference sequence). The CDR3 is made up of 13 amino acids. J was trimmed by 7 bases and V by 4 bases; bases with no gene match: 7.

This clone was counted once. The gene calls are TRBV5-1 and TRBJ2-3; maybe TRBD1 (5 bases). Germline CDR1 SGHRS, CDR2 YFSETQ. Between the trimmed V and J ends, which lost 4 bases and 1 base, there was a span of 13 bases. The CDR3 covers 15 residues. CDR3 residues: CASSTWTSGTDTQYF. Here the CDR3 DNA reads TGCGCCAGCAGCACCTGGACAAGCGGCACAGATACGCAGTATTTT.

The chain employs TRBV2 and TRBJ1-3, with D tentatively TRBD1 (6 bases). The CDR3 has 18 amino acids. CDR1 and CDR2 from the germline V gene are SNHLY and FYNNEI. V lost 0 bases and J 0 bases, leaving 15 bases between the germline ends. The CDR3 DNA is TGTGCCAGCAGTGAAGCGTCTGTCGGGACACGCTCTGGAAACACCATATATTTT. Its translation is CASSEASVGTRSGNTIYF.

The rearrangement uses TRBV28 and TRBJ2-1; D ambiguous. V gave up 5 bases and J gave up 8 bases, with 19 bases separating them. Germline V gives CDR1 MDHEN, CDR2 SYDVKM. The CDR3 runs to 15 residues. CDR3 nucleotide sequence: TGTGCCAGCAGTCAAACCGGGCCCCCCTGGGATGAGCAGTTCTTC. As protein: CASSQTGPPWDEQFF.

This chain joins TRBV5-1 and TRBJ1-2; D gene uncertain. Per the germline V gene, CDR1 is SGHRS and CDR2 is YFSETQ. Trimming took 0 bases from V and 7 from J, leaving 4 bases between them. The CDR3 runs to 11 residues. The chain's CDR3 is CASSLDTGYTF. CDR3 nucleotide sequence: TGCGCCAGCAGCTTGGACACTGGCTACACCTTC.

The V and J genes are TRBV2 and TRBJ1-4; TRBD1 is a possible D gene (6 bases). The CDR3 loop spans 14 amino acids. V was shortened by 2 bases and J by 8 bases, with 12 bases between the two germline ends. Germline V gene lookup returns CDR1 SNHLY and CDR2 FYNNEI. For the CDR3, the DNA is TGTGCCAGCAGTGAAAAGGGGGTCTACGAAAAACTGTTTTTT. Its protein is CASSEKGVYEKLFF. Together with reference TRBV2 and TRBJ1-4, the CDR3 gives the full variable domain: EPEVTQTPSHQVTQMGQEVILRCVPISNHLYFYWYRQILGQKVEFLVSFYNNEISEKSEIFDDQFSVERPDGSNFTLKIRSTKLEDSAMYFCASSEKGVYEKLFFGSGTQLSVL.

In DNA, the CDR3 is TGCGCCAGCAGCCAACGGCTAGCCGGAGATACGCAGTATTTT. Protein product: CASSQRLAGDTQYF. This chain uses TRBV4-1 with TRBJ2-3, with a weak D call TRBD2 (5 bases). Trimming left V 2 bases short and J 5 bases short, with 11 bases between. Germline CDR1 MGHRA, CDR2 YSYEKL. The CDR3 has 14 amino acids.

J is TRBJ2-7 and V is TRBV15; 11 nucleotides align to TRBD1. The CDR3 extends over 18 amino acids. CDR1 and CDR2 (germline): LNHNV, YYDKDF (reference sequence). J gave up 5 bases and V 0 bases, and 12 bases lay outside the gene matches. CDR3 region: CATSRDNGGGTGGDEQYF. The CDR3 DNA reads TGTGCCACCAGCAGAGATAACGGTGGAGGGACAGGGGGTGACGAGCAGTACTTC.